The clone carrying this T cell receptor (beta chain) was detected only a few times. This specimen belongs to a study of T-cell reconstitution after alpha-beta-depleted transplantation in children. V was pared by 0 bases and J by 0 bases, with 3 bases of the junction left unmatched. Germline values: CDR1 DFQATT, CDR2 SNEGSKA (reference sequence). The CDR3 covers 16 residues. Using unique molecular identifiers, the investigators prepared the TCRbeta library. TCRdb fed the PCR reads into MiXCR, producing one record per CDR3 protein. The table has 250,000 to 350,000 distinct CDR3 sequences, approximately 9.6% seen once; the top ten hold 9.5% to 13%.

The material sequenced was PBMCs from the stem cell graft donor, taken from the stem cell graft. The chain is built from TRBV20-1 and TRBJ1-5; the match to TRBD1 covers 9 bases. This TCR derives from a human donor who donated a stem cell graft to a child with SCID. The DNA of the CDR3 is TGCAGTGCTAGAGACACAGGGGGCCTTAGCAATCAGCCCCAGCATTTT. It codes for CSARDTGGLSNQPQHF.